What follows are 12 T cell receptor beta chains derived from one specimen sequenced in a study of monozygotic twins with inflammatory bowel disease. TCRdb derives one entry per CDR3 protein from the 5' RACE reads, leaving out DNA. The sample features approximately 200,000 distinct CDR3 sequences, with 1.5% to 2% in its top ten. The specimen was blood. The source is a human donor with ulcerative colitis or Crohn's disease, or a healthy co-twin of an affected twin (not recorded which).

V gene TRBV5-1 combines with J gene TRBJ1-2; no DNA is available, so the TRBD1 call from TCRdb remains unchecked. The CDR3 contains 15 residues. Per germline, CDR1 SGHRS and CDR2 YFSETQ. CDR3 amino acids: CASSSSGTGVDGYTF.

The chain couples TRBV5-1 to TRBJ1-2. The germline V gene has CDR1 SGHRS and CDR2 YFSETQ. The CDR3 totals 12 residues. The CDR3 reads CASSGATYGYTF.

V usage is TRBV4-2 and J usage is TRBJ1-5. Germline V gene data show CDR1 as LGHNA and CDR2 as YNFKEQ. The length of the CDR3 is 15 residues. The CDR3 is CASSQNGERNQPQHF.

The chain has TRBV3-1 and TRBJ1-1; TCRdb reports TRBD1, a call that lacks DNA to check it against. This CDR3 comprises 14 residues. Germline V gives CDR1 LGHDT, CDR2 YNNKEL (reference sequence). The CDR3 region is CASSQQTQGTEAFF. Based on the CDR3 plus reference TRBV3-1 and TRBJ1-1, the full variable domain is DTAVSQTPKYLVTQMGNDKSIKCEQNLGHDTMYWYKQDSKKFLKIMFSYNNKELIINETVPNRFSPKSPDKAHLNLHINSLELGDSAVYFCASSQQTQGTEAFFGQGTRLTVV.

The chain combines TRBV12-3 or TRBV12-4 with TRBJ2-7; absent DNA, TCRdb's TRBD1 call cannot be checked. The CDR3 runs to 14 residues. CDR3: CASKYGAVGYEQYF.

The chain is built from TRBV6-1 and TRBJ1-1; absent DNA, TCRdb's TRBD1 call cannot be checked. The CDR3 extends over 15 amino acids. Per germline, CDR1 MNHNS and CDR2 SASEGT. CDR3 residues: CASSPRTAMNTEAFF.

This rearrangement joins TRBV10-3 to TRBJ2-3. This CDR3 is built from 14 residues. Germline CDR1 and CDR2: ENHRY and SYGVKD. The CDR3 here is CAISDVGRPDTQYF.

The chain carries TRBV6-1 and TRBJ1-1; TCRdb outputs TRBD1, but without DNA this stays unchecked. The CDR3 is 13 amino acids. Germline lookup yields CDR1 MNHNS and CDR2 SASEGT. The CDR3: CATQTGMNTEAFF.

The rearrangement uses TRBV5-1 and TRBJ2-2. Per germline, CDR1 SGHRS and CDR2 YFSETQ. The CDR3 has 14 residues. CDR3 region: CASSFQANTGELFF.

This sequence joins TRBV24-1 and TRBJ1-2; TCRdb's D gene call, TRBD1, goes unchecked for lack of DNA. The germline CDR1 and CDR2 sequences are KGHDR and SFDVKD. The CDR3 is 14 residues long. CDR3 residues: CATSDPGQPLRYTF.

The chain couples TRBV20-1 to TRBJ2-2. This CDR3 spans 13 amino acids. Germline CDR1 DFQATT, CDR2 SNEGSKA (reference sequence). The chain's CDR3 is CSAPPLNTGELFF.

The chain carries TRBV20-1 and TRBJ1-5; the D gene TCRdb calls, TRBD1, cannot be checked with no DNA. The CDR3 spans 18 residues. CDR1 and CDR2 (germline): DFQATT, SNEGSKA (reference sequence). CDR3 region: CSARFKRSGGNSNQPQHF.